This T cell receptor (beta chain) was captured by sequencing in a study of blood T cell repertoires in COVID-19. Clones were read by immunoSEQ multiplex PCR, and TCRdb kept only the in-frame ones, dropping some. Of 250,000 to 300,000 clones in the sample, roughly 89% are singletons; the top ten hold over 8.5%. The CDR3 extends over 18 amino acids. The J segment lost 3 bases and the V segment lost 4 bases, leaving 14 bases of the junction unmatched. Per germline, CDR1 SEHNR and CDR2 FQNEAQ (reference sequence). Material for sequencing was peripheral blood. V gene TRBV7-9 combines with J gene TRBJ1-4; 7 nucleotides match TRBD1. The TCR originated in a woman aged 30 to 39 with COVID-19, enrolled during active disease. The CDR3 DNA sequence: TGTGCCAGCAGCTCGACGGGAGGGGGCCTGAAGGCTAATGAAAAACTGTTTTTT. It specifies CASSSTGGGLKANEKLFF.